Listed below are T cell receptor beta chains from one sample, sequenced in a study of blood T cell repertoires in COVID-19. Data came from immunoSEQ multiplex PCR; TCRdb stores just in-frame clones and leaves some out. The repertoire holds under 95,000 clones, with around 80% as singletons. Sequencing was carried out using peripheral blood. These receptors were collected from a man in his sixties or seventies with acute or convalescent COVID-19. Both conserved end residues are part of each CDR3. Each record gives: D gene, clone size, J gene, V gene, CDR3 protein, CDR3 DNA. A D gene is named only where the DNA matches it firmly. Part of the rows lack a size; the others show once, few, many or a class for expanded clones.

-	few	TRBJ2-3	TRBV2	CASSGDLGNTDTQYF	TGTGCCAGCAGCGGGGACTTGGGGAACACAGATACGCAGTATTTT
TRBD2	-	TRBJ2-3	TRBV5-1	CASRLAASSTDTQYF	TGCGCCAGCAGGCTAGCGGCTTCTAGCACAGATACGCAGTATTTT
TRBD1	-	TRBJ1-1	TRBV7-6	CASSLRTGGFTEAFF	TGTGCCAGCAGCCTTCGGACAGGGGGTTTTACTGAAGCTTTCTTT
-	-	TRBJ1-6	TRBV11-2	CASSRPGSWVASPLHF	TGTGCCAGCAGCCGACCCGGGTCATGGGTTGCTTCACCCCTCCACTTT
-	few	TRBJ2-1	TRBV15	CATSRDRWNEQFF	TGTGCCACCAGCAGAGATCGGTGGAATGAGCAGTTCTTC
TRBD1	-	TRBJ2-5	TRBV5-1	CASSSTTGGRETQYF	TGCGCCAGCAGCTCCACTACAGGGGGCCGAGAGACCCAGTACTTC
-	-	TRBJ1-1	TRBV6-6	CASSLHRERNTEAFF	TGTGCCAGCAGTCTACACAGGGAAAGGAACACTGAAGCTTTCTTT
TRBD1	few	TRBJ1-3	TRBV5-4	CASSSETGAGNTIYF	TGTGCCAGCAGCTCGGAGACAGGGGCCGGAAACACCATATATTTT
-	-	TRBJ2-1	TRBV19	CASSIKSGNEQFF	TGTGCCAGTAGTATTAAGTCAGGCAATGAGCAGTTCTTC
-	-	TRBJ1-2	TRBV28	CASTLWEDNYGYTF	TGTGCCAGCACCCTTTGGGAGGACAACTATGGCTACACCTTC
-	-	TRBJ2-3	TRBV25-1	CASSLTDTQYF	TGTGCCAGCAGCCTCACAGATACGCAGTATTTT
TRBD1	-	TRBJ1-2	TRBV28	CASSATGLGGYTF	TGTGCCAGCAGTGCGACAGGGCTGGGTGGCTACACCTTC
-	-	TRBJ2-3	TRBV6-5	CASSRGDMSRDTQYF	TGTGCCAGCAGCCGGGGGGACATGTCTAGGGATACGCAGTATTTT
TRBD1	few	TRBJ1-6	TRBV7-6	CASSLGQGQNSPLHF	TGTGCCAGCAGCCTCGGACAGGGACAAAATTCACCCCTCCACTTT
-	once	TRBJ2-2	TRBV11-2	CASSLLAGNTGELFF	TGTGCCAGCAGCTTACTAGCCGGGAACACCGGGGAGCTGTTTTTT
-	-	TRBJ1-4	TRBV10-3	CAIKGEPNEKLFF	TGTGCCATCAAGGGGGAGCCTAATGAAAAACTGTTTTTT
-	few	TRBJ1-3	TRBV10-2	CASSESALRGNTIYF	TGCGCCAGCAGTGAGTCTGCCCTCCGGGGAAACACCATATATTTT